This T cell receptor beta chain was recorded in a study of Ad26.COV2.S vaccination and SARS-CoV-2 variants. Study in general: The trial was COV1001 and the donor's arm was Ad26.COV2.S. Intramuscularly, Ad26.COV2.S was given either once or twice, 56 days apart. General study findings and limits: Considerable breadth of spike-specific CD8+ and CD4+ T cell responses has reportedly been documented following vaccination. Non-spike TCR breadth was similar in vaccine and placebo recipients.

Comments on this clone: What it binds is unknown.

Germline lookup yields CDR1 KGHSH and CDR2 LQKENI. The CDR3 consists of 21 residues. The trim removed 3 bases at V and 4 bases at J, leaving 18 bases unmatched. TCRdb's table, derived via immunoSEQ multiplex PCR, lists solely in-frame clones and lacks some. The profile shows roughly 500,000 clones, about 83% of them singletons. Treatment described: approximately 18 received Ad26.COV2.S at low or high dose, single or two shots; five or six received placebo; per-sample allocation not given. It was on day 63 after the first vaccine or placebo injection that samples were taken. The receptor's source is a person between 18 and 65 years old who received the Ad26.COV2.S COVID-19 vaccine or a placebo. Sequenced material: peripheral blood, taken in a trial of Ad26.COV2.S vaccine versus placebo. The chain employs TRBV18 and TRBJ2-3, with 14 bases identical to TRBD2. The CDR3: CASSPTRTSGRRRPGADTQYF. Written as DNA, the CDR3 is TGTGCCAGCTCACCCACGAGGACTAGCGGGAGGAGGAGACCGGGCGCAGATACGCAGTATTTT. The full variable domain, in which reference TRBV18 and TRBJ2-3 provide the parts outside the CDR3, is NAGVMQNPRHLVRRRGQEARLRCSPMKGHSHVYWYRQLPEEGLKFMVYLQKENIIDESGMPKERFSAEFPKEGPSILRIQQVVRGDSAAYFCASSPTRTSGRRRPGADTQYFGPGTRLTVL.